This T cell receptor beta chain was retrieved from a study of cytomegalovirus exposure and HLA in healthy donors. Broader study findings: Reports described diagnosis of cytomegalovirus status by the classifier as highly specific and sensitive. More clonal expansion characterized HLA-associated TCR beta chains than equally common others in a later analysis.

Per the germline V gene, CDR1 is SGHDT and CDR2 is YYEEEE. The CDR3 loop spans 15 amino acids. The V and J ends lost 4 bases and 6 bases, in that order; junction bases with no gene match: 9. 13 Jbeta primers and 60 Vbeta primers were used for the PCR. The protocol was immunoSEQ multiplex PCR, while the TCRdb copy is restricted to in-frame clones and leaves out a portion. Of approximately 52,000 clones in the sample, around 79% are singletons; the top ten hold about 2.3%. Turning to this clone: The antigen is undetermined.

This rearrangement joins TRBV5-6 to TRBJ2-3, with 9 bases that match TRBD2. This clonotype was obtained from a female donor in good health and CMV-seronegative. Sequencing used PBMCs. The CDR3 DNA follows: TGTGCCAGCAGCGGGTTAGCGGGAGAGCCCGATACGCAGTATTTT. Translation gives CASSGLAGEPDTQYF.